The entry below describes one TCR beta chain. Its antigen is still unknown. Libraries were prepared by immunoSEQ multiplex PCR; TCRdb keeps only in-frame clonotypes and omits some of them. The sample consists of about 110,000 clones, roughly 90% of them appearing once. The data stem from a study of CD4+ T cells in melanoma. The study's findings and limits: A reported correlation linked neoantigen-specific CD4+ T cells to CD8+, macrophage and B cell function. In melanoma, neoantigen-specific CD4+ T cells reportedly differed in differentiation state.

V gave up 2 bases and J gave up 6 bases; unmatched junction bases: 2. This CDR3 has 13 residues. Germline CDR1 SGHRS, CDR2 YFSETQ. The sample comprised peripheral blood. The V and J genes are TRBV5-1 and TRBJ2-7; 10 nucleotides match TRBD2. The sequence was obtained from a human donor with melanoma. The CDR3 here is CASSFQREGEQYF. For the CDR3, the DNA is TGCGCCAGCAGCTTCCAGCGGGAGGGCGAGCAGTACTTC. The whole variable domain, remainder taken from reference TRBV5-1 and TRBJ2-7, is KAGVTQTPRYLIKTRGQQVTLSCSPISGHRSVSWYQQTPGQGLQFLFEYFSETQRNKGNFPGRFSGRQFSNSRSEMNVSTLELGDSALYLCASSFQREGEQYFGPGTRLTVT.